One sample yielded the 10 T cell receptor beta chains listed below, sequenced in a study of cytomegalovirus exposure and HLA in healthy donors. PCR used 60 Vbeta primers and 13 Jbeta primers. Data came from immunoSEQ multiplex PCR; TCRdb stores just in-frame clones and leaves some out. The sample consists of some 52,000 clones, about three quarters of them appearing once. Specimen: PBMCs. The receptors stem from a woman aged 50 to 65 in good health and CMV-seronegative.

The CDR3, as DNA: TGCGCCAGCAGCTTGAGGAGCCCTCCTTCTGAAGCTTTCTTT. It codes for CASSLRSPPSEAFF. This chain links TRBV5-1 with TRBJ1-1, with D unclear. CDR3 length: 14 residues. Germline lookup yields CDR1 SGHRS and CDR2 YFSETQ. The germline V and J ends were trimmed by 1 base and 6 bases, with 13 bases remaining between them. Based on the CDR3 plus reference TRBV5-1 and TRBJ1-1, the full variable domain is KAGVTQTPRYLIKTRGQQVTLSCSPISGHRSVSWYQQTPGQGLQFLFEYFSETQRNKGNFPGRFSGRQFSNSRSEMNVSTLELGDSALYLCASSLRSPPSEAFFGQGTRLTVV.

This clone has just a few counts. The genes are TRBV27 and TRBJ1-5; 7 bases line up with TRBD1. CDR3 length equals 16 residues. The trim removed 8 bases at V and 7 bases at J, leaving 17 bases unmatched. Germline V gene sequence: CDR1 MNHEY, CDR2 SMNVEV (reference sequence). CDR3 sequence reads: CASRSLSGGKGQPQHF. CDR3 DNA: TGTGCCAGCCGTAGTCTCTCAGGGGGGAAGGGCCAGCCCCAGCATTTT.

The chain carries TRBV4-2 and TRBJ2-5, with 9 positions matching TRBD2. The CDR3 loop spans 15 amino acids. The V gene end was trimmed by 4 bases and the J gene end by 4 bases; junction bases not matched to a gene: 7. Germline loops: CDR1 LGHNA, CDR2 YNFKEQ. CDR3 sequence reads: CASSPNSGGTETQYF. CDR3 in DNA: TGTGCCAGCAGCCCCAATAGCGGGGGCACAGAGACCCAGTACTTC.

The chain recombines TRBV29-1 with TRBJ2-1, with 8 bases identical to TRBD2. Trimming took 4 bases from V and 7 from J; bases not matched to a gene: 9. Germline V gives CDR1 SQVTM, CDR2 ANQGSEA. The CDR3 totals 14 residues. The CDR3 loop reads CSVALTSAVNEQFF. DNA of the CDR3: TGCAGCGTTGCCCTGACTAGCGCAGTTAATGAGCAGTTCTTC.

CDR3 nucleotide sequence: TGTGCCAGCAACCTGGGGCCTACCGGGACTAGCGGGGGGAAAGAGACCCAGTACTTC. This encodes CASNLGPTGTSGGKETQYF. The rearrangement uses TRBV5-5 and TRBJ2-5; the match to TRBD2 covers 15 bases. This CDR3 comprises 19 residues. In germline, CDR1 is SGHKS, CDR2 YYEKEE (reference sequence). Unmatched junction bases numbered 15, after V lost 6 bases and J lost 3 bases.

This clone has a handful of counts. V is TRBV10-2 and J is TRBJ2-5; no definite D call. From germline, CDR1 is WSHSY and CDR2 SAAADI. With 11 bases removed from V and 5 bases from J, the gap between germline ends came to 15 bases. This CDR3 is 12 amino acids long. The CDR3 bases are TGCGCCGCGTCGGCTAGTGACGAGACCCAGTACTTC. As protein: CAASASDETQYF.

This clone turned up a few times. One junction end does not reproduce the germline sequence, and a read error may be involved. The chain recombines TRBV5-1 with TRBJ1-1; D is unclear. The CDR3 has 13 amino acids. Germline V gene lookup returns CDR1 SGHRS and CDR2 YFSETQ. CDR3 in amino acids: CASTLGRNTEAFF. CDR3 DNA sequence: TGCGCCAGCACCTTGGGGAGGAACACTGAAGCTTTCTTT.

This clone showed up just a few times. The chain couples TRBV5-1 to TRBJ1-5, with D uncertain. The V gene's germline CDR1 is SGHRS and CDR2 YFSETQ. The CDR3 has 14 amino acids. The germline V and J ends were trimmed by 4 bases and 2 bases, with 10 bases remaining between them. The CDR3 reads CASSNVSGNQPQHF. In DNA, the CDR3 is TGCGCCAGCAGCAACGTGTCGGGCAATCAGCCCCAGCATTTT.

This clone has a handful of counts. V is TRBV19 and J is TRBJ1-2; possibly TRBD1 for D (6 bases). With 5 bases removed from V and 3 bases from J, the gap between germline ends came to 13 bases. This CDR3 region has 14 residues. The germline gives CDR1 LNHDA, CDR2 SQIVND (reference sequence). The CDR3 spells CASSLQGWDYGYTF. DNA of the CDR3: TGTGCCAGTAGTTTACAGGGCTGGGACTATGGCTACACCTTC. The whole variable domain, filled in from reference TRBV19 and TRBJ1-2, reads DGGITQSPKYLFRKEGQNVTLSCEQNLNHDAMYWYRQDPGQGLRLIYYSQIVNDFQKGDIAEGYSVSREKKESFPLTVTSAQKNPTAFYLCASSLQGWDYGYTFGSGTRLTVV.

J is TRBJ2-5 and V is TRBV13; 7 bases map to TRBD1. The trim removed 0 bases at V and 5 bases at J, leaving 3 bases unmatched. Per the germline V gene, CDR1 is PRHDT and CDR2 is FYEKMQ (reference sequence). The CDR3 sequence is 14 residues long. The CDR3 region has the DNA TGTGCCAGCAGCTTAGGAGGGGGCCGGGAGACCCAGTACTTC. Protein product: CASSLGGGRETQYF.